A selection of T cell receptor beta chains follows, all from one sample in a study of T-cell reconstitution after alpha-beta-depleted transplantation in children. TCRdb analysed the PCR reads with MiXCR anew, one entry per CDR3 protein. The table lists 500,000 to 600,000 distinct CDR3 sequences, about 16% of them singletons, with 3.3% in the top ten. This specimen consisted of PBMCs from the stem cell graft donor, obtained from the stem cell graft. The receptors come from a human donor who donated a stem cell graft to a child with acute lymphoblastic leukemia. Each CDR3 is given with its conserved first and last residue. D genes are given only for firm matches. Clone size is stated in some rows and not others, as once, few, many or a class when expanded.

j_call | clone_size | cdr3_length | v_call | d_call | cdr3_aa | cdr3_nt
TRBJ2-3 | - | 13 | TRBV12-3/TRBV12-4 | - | CASRDLTTDTQYF | TGTGCCAGCAGGGACTTAACCACAGATACGCAGTATTTT
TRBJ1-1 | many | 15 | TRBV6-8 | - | CASSTFPWVNTEAFF | TGTGCCAGCAGTACCTTTCCTTGGGTAAACACTGAAGCTTTCTTT
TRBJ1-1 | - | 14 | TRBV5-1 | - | CASSWTPSNTEAFF | TGCGCCAGCAGCTGGACTCCCTCGAACACTGAAGCTTTCTTT
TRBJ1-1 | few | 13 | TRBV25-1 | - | CASSEVGWVPAFF | TGTGCCAGCAGTGAAGTGGGTTGGGTCCCGGCTTTCTTT
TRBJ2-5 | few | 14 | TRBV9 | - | CASGRGGTGETQYF | TGTGCCAGCGGGAGAGGGGGAACGGGGGAGACCCAGTACTTC
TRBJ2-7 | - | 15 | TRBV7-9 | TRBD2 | CASSSTSGNSYEQYF | TGTGCCAGCAGCTCGACTAGCGGGAACTCCTACGAGCAGTACTTC
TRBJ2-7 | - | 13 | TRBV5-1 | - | CASSLLLSYEQYF | TGCGCCAGCAGCCTTCTCCTGTCCTACGAGCAGTACTTC
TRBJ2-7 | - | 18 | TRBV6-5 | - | CASSYKGVRAWDDYEQYF | TGTGCCAGCAGTTACAAAGGCGTGAGGGCTTGGGACGACTACGAGCAGTACTTC
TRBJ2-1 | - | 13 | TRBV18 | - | CASSPLLEIEQFF | TGTGCCAGCTCACCACTCTTGGAGATTGAGCAGTTCTTC
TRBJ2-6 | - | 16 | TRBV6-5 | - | CASSGGRFSGANVLTF | TGTGCCAGCAGCGGCGGACGGTTCTCTGGGGCCAACGTCCTGACTTTC
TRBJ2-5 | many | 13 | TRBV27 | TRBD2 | CASRPGLALSQYF | TGTGCCAGCAGACCGGGACTAGCCCTAAGCCAGTACTTC
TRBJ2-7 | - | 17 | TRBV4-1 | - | CASSHPWPGTSSYEQYF | TGCGCCAGCAGCCACCCATGGCCGGGGACGAGCTCCTACGAGCAGTACTTC
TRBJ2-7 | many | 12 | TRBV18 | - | CASSPRWDEQYF | TGTGCCAGCTCACCACGGTGGGACGAGCAGTACTTC
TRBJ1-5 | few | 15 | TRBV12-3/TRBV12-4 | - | CASSPTGGYHQPQHF | TGTGCCAGCAGCCCGACAGGAGGCTACCATCAGCCCCAGCATTTT
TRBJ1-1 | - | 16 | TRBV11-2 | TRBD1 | CASSPSGQVLNTEAFF | TGTGCCAGCAGCCCATCCGGACAGGTTTTGAACACTGAAGCTTTCTTT
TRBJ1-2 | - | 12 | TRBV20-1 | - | CSATPGSYGYTF | TGCAGTGCTACGCCGGGTTCCTATGGCTACACCTTC
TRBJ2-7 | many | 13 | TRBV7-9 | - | CASSSSLSYEQYF | TGTGCCAGCAGTTCCAGTCTGAGCTACGAGCAGTACTTC
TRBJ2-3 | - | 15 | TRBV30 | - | CAWTNTGLVTDTQYF | TGTGCCTGGACCAATACAGGGTTAGTCACAGATACGCAGTATTTT
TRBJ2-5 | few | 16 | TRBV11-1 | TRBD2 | CASSPGTSGSQETQYF | TGTGCCAGCAGCCCCGGGACTAGCGGGTCCCAAGAGACCCAGTACTTC
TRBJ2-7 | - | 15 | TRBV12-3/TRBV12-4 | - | CASTLSGPGTYEQYF | TGTGCCAGCACCTTGAGCGGGCCCGGAACCTACGAGCAGTACTTC
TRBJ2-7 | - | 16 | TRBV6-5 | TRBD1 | CASSYSTGTAAYEQYF | TGTGCCAGCAGTTACTCGACTGGGACAGCAGCCTACGAGCAGTACTTC
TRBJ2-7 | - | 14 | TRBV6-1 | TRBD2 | CASRALAGAYEQYF | TGTGCCAGCAGAGCCTTGGCGGGGGCCTACGAGCAGTACTTC
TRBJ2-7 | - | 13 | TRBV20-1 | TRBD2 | CSARVPSGYEQYF | TGCAGTGCTAGAGTGCCTAGCGGATACGAGCAGTACTTC
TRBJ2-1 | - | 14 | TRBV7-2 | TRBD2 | CASSPPGRRNEQFF | TGTGCCAGCAGCCCCCCCGGGAGGAGGAATGAGCAGTTCTTC
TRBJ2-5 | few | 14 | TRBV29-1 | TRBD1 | CSVATGLGQETQYF | TGCAGCGTTGCGACAGGGCTAGGTCAAGAGACCCAGTACTTC
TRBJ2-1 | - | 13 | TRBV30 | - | CAWSVGGSDEQFF | TGTGCCTGGAGTGTAGGAGGTAGCGATGAGCAGTTCTTC
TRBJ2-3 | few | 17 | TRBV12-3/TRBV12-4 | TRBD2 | CASSFNPVAGGTDTQYF | TGTGCCAGCAGTTTCAACCCGGTAGCGGGAGGGACAGATACGCAGTATTTT
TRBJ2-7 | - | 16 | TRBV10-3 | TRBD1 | CAISEAPGQVPGEQYF | TGTGCCATCAGTGAGGCCCCGGGACAGGTTCCCGGCGAGCAGTACTTC
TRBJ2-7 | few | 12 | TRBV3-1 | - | CASSQNTYEQYF | TGTGCCAGCAGCCAAAATACCTACGAGCAGTACTTC
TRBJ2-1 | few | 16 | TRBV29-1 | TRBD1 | CSVEDGNRGYDGEQFF | TGCAGCGTTGAAGATGGGAACAGGGGGTACGACGGGGAGCAGTTCTTC
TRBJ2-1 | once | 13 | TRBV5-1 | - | CASSFNSGNEQFF | TGCGCCAGCAGCTTCAATTCAGGGAATGAGCAGTTCTTC
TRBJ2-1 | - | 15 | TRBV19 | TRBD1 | CASSIRQGARNEQFF | TGTGCCAGTAGTATCCGACAGGGGGCTCGGAATGAGCAGTTCTTC
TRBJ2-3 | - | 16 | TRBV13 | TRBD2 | CASSSALLADTDTQYF | TGTGCCAGCAGCTCAGCTCTTCTAGCGGACACAGATACGCAGTATTTT
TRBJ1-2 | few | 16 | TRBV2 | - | CASSPLGSKSAYGYTF | TGTGCCAGCAGTCCTTTGGGGTCCAAATCCGCCTATGGCTACACCTTC
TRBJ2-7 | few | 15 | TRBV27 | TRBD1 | CASTLWAQGKHEQYF | TGTGCCAGCACCTTATGGGCACAGGGGAAGCACGAGCAGTACTTC
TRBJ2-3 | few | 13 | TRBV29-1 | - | CSVEDLYTDTQYF | TGCAGCGTTGAAGATTTATACACAGATACGCAGTATTTT
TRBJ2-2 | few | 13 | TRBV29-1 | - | CSVDRGDTGELFF | TGCAGCGTTGATCGGGGAGACACCGGGGAGCTGTTTTTT
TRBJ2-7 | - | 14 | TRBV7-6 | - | CASSSGQKIYEQYF | TGTGCCAGCAGCTCCGGACAGAAAATTTACGAGCAGTACTTC
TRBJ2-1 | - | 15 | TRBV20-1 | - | CSARDRDRAYNEQFF | TGCAGTGCTAGAGATAGGGACCGGGCCTACAATGAGCAGTTCTTC
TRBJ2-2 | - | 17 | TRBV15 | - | CATSRKQRSPYAGELFF | TGTGCCACCAGCAGGAAGCAGAGGTCACCATACGCCGGGGAGCTGTTTTTT
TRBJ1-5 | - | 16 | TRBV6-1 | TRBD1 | CASSAETGKGNQPQHF | TGTGCCAGCAGTGCCGAGACAGGGAAAGGGAATCAGCCCCAGCATTTT
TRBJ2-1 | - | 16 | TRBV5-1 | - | CASSLRSGGGVNEQFF | TGCGCCAGCAGCTTGCGGAGCGGAGGAGGGGTCAATGAGCAGTTCTTC
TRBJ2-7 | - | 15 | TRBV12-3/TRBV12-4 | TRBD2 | CASRETSGGAYEQYF | TGTGCCAGCAGGGAGACTAGCGGGGGGGCCTACGAGCAGTACTTC
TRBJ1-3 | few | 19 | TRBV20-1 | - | CSAVDPILNPKTGGNTIYF | TGCAGTGCTGTCGACCCAATACTAAACCCGAAAACAGGGGGAAACACCATATATTTT
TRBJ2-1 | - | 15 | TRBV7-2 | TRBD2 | CASSLVLAGASEQFF | TGTGCCAGCAGCTTAGTTCTAGCGGGAGCCAGTGAGCAGTTCTTC
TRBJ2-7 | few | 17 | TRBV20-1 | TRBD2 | CSALPGLAGASSYEQYF | TGCAGTGCCCTACCGGGACTAGCGGGAGCGAGCTCCTACGAGCAGTACTTC
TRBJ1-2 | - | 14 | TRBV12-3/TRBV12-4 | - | CASSLDRMDYGYTF | TGTGCCAGCAGTCTAGACAGGATGGACTATGGCTACACCTTC
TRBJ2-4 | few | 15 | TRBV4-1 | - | CASSRESSAGNIQYF | TGCGCCAGCAGCCGAGAGTCCAGCGCCGGGAACATTCAGTACTTC
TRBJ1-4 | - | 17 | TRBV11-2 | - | CASTRRGGRATNEKLFF | TGTGCCAGCACCAGGAGGGGGGGACGTGCAACTAATGAAAAACTGTTTTTT
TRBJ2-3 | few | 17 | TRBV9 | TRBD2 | CASSVAGGGSSRDTQYF | TGTGCCAGCAGCGTAGCCGGAGGCGGGAGCAGTAGGGATACGCAGTATTTT
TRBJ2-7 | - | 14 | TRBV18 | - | CASSQQGSLGEQYF | TGTGCCAGCTCACAACAGGGAAGTCTTGGCGAGCAGTACTTC
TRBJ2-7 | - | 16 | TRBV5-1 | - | CASSWGLDSRSYEQYF | TGCGCCAGCAGCTGGGGCCTGGACAGCCGCTCCTACGAGCAGTACTTC
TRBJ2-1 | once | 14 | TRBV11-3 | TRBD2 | CASSPDRREGEQFF | TGTGCCAGCAGCCCTGACCGGCGGGAGGGTGAGCAGTTCTTC
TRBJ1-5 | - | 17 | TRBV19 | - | CASSRRGAGANNQPQHF | TGTGCCAGTAGTCGGAGGGGCGCAGGGGCTAATAATCAGCCCCAGCATTTT